A single sample is the source of the 2 T cell receptor beta chains below, sequenced in a study of siplizumab effects on memory and regulatory T cells. Measured with immunoSEQ multiplex PCR; TCRdb has only the in-frame clones, and not every one. The sample carries around 100,000 clones, approximately 93% recorded once. Sample: Tregs sorted from blood. The receptors derive from a human donor in good health.

The count of this clone is one. The chain links TRBV7-9 to TRBJ1-1; D gene uncertain. The CDR3 loop spans 13 amino acids. The germline V gene has CDR1 SEHNR and CDR2 FQNEAQ (reference sequence). V was shortened by 5 bases and J by 10 bases, with 17 bases between the two germline ends. Written as DNA, the CDR3 is TGTGCCAGCAGCACCCTGGCTCGATCGGTAGCTTTCTTT. Translating gives CASSTLARSVAFF.

The J gene is TRBJ2-3, the V gene TRBV29-1; D is undetermined. The V and J ends lost 4 bases and 4 bases respectively, with 6 bases between them. The CDR3 contains 11 residues. Germline CDR1 reads SQVTM; CDR2 reads ANQGSEA. The CDR3 sequence is CSVGVPDTQYF. CDR3 nucleotides: TGCAGCGTTGGGGTGCCAGATACGCAGTATTTT.